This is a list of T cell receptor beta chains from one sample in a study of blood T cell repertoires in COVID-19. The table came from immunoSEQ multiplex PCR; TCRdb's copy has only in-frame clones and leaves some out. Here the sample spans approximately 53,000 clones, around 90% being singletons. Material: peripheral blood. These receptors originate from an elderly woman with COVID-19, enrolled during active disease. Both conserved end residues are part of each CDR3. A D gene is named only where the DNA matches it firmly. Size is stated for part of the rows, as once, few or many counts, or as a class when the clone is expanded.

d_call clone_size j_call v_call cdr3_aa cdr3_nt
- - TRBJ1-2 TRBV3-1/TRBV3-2 CASSQAGRYTKDGYTF TGTGCCAGCAGCCAAGCAGGTCGTTATACGAAGGATGGCTACACCTTC
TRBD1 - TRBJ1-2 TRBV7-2 CASSLRDRGGYTF TGTGCCAGCAGCTTACGGGACAGGGGTGGCTACACCTTC
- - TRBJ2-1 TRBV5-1 CASSLTGDEQFF TGCGCCAGCAGCTTGACAGGCGATGAGCAGTTCTTC
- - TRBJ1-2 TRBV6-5 CASTEGGNYGYTF TGTGCCAGCACCGAGGGGGGGAACTATGGCTACACCTTC
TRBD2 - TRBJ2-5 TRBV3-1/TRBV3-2 CASSRTSGGKTQYF TGTGCCAGCAGCCGGACTAGCGGGGGGAAGACCCAGTACTTC
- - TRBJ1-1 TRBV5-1 CASSLVDTPNTEAFF TGCGCCAGCAGCTTGGTAGACACACCGAACACTGAAGCTTTCTTT
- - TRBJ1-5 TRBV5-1 CASSPGWGDQPQHF TGCGCCAGCAGCCCGGGTTGGGGGGATCAGCCCCAGCATTTT
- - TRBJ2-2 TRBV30 CAWSVQRTAVTGELFF TGTGCCTGGAGTGTACAGAGGACAGCGGTCACCGGGGAGCTGTTTTTT
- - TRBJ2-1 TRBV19 CASSLFGGGSSYNEQFF TGTGCCAGTAGTCTATTCGGGGGAGGTAGCTCCTACAATGAGCAGTTCTTC
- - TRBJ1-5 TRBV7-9 CASSSDRNNQPQHF TGTGCCAGCAGCTCGGACAGAAACAATCAGCCCCAGCATTTT
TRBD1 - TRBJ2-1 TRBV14 CASSQGYRGANEQFF TGTGCCAGCAGCCAAGGCTACAGGGGTGCCAATGAGCAGTTCTTC
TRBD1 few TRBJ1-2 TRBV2 CASSEEGANYGYTF TGTGCCAGCAGTGAGGAGGGGGCGAACTATGGCTACACCTTC
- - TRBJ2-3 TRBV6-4 CASSESRLGTDTQYF TGTGCCAGCAGTGAGAGTAGATTAGGCACAGATACGCAGTATTTT
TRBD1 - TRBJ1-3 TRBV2 CASSMDRGDGNTIYF TGTGCCAGCAGTATGGACAGGGGGGATGGAAACACCATATATTTT
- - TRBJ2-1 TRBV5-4 CASSSTAYNEQFF TGTGCCAGCAGCTCGACAGCCTACAATGAGCAGTTCTTC
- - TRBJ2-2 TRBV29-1 CSVEDRAGKNTGELFF TGCAGCGTTGAAGATCGAGCAGGGAAGAACACCGGGGAGCTGTTTTTT
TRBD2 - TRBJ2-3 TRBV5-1 CASSLDLNVGGDTQYF TGCGCCAGCAGCTTGGACCTAAATGTGGGGGGGGATACGCAGTATTTT
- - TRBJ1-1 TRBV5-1 CASSPRGFTEAFF TGCGCCAGCAGCCCTAGGGGGTTCACTGAAGCTTTCTTT
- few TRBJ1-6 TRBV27 CASSFRGNSPLHF TGTGCCAGCAGTTTCAGAGGAAATTCACCCCTCCACTTT
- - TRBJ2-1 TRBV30 CAWSRTGLEQFF TGTGCCTGGAGTCGCACAGGGCTTGAGCAGTTCTTC
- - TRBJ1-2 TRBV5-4 CASSLSLYGYTF TGTGCCAGCAGCTTGTCTCTATATGGCTACACCTTC
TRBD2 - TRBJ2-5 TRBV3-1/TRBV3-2 CASRSGTSGAETQYF TGTGCCAGCAGGAGTGGGACTAGCGGAGCAGAGACCCAGTACTTC